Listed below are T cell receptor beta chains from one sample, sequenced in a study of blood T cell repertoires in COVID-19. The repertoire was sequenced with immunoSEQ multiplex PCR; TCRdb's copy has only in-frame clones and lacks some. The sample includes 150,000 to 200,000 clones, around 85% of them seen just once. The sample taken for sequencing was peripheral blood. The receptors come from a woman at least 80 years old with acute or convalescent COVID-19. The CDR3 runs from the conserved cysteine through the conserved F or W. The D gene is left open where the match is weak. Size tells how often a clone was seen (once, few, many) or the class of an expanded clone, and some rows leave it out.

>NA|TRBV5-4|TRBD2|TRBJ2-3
TGTGCCAGCAGCTGGAATCTAGCGGGAGGAGATACGCAGTATTTT
CASSWNLAGGDTQYF
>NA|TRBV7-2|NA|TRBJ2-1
TGTGCCAGCAGCTTAGGGGGCCCGACCGACAATGAGCAGTTCTTC
CASSLGGPTDNEQFF
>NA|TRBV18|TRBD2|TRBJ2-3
TGTGCCAGCTCACCCTTGTTAGCGGGGGACTCAGATACGCAGTATTTT
CASSPLLAGDSDTQYF
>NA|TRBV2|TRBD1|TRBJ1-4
TGTGCCAGCAGGGCGACAGGGGCTCCCAATGAAAAACTGTTTTTT
CASRATGAPNEKLFF
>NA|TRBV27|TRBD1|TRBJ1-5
TGTGCCAGCAGTTTATTCGGGACAGGGGATCAGCCCCAGCATTTT
CASSLFGTGDQPQHF
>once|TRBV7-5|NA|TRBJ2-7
TGTGTCAGAAGCTTAGCGACTAGCAGCTACGAGCAGTACTTC
CVRSLATSSYEQYF
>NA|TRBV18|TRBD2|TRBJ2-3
TGTGCCAGCTCGACTAGCGGGATCCGCACAGATACGCAGTATTTT
CASSTSGIRTDTQYF
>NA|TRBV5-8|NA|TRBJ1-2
TGTGCCAGCAGCTTGGGGGGGGGACTCGGGAGTGTCTATGGCTACACCTTC
CASSLGGGLGSVYGYTF
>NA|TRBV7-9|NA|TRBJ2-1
TGTGCCAGCAGCTTGCTTGGTAGGGGCTATAGCCCCCTCAATGAGCAGTTCTTC
CASSLLGRGYSPLNEQFF
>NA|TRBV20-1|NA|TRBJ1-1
TGCAGTGTGCGGGACACTGAAGCTTTCTTT
CSVRDTEAFF
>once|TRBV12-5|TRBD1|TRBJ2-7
TGTGCTAGTGGTTCACCCCCCCCCGACAGGGTAGGGGAGCAGTACTTC
CASGSPPPDRVGEQYF
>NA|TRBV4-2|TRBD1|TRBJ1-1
TGTGCCAGCAGAGACGACAGGGTAGCTTTCTTT
CASRDDRVAFF
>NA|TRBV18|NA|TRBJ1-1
TGTGCCAGCTCACCCGGTCTCATGAACACTGAAGCTTTCTTT
CASSPGLMNTEAFF
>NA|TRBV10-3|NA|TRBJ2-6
TGTGCCATCAGTGAGGGACAGCGTAGCTCTGGGGCCAACGTCCTGACTTTC
CAISEGQRSSGANVLTF
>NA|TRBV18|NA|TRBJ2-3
TGTGCCAGCTCACCACCGAGACTCGCCAGCACAGATACGCAGTATTTT
CASSPPRLASTDTQYF
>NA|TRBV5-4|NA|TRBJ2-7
TGTGCCACCAAGACCCTACAGGGAGTGGAGCAGTACTTC
CATKTLQGVEQYF
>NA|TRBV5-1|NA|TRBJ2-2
TGCGCCAGCAGCTTGGAGGTAAGGGGAGGTTCCACCGGGGAGCTGTTTTTT
CASSLEVRGGSTGELFF
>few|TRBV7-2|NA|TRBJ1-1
TGTGCCAGCAGCGACCCCTCTTCCAGGGTCACTGAAGCTTTCTTT
CASSDPSSRVTEAFF
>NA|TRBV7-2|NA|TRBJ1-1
TGTGCCAGCAGCTTAGCGGTGGGGCGCACTGAAGCTTTCTTT
CASSLAVGRTEAFF
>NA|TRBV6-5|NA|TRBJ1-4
TGTGCCAGCAGCCCAATAACTTCTGGGAGTGAAAAACTGTTTTTT
CASSPITSGSEKLFF
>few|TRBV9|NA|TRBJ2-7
TGTGCCAGCAGCGTATCCTCCCTAGCATACGAGCAGTACTTC
CASSVSSLAYEQYF
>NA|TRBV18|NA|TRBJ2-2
TGTGCCAGCTCGGGAGTCGCGAACACCGGGGAGCTGTTTTTT
CASSGVANTGELFF
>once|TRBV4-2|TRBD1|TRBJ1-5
TGTGCCAGCAGCCGCGACAGGGATGGCAATCAGCCCCAGCATTTT
CASSRDRDGNQPQHF
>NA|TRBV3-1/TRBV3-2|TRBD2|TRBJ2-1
TGTGCCAGCAGCCGGCGGGGGACTTACAATGAGCAGTTCTTC
CASSRRGTYNEQFF
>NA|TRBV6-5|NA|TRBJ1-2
TGTGCCAGCTGTTTAGGGAGGAGTACCTGCTATGGCTACACCTTC
CASCLGRSTCYGYTF
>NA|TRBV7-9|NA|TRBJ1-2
TGTGCCAGCAGCTTAGATACAGGACATAGAGGCTACACCTTC
CASSLDTGHRGYTF
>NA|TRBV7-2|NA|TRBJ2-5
TGTGCCAGCAGCTTTGCGGGGGCACAAGAGACCCAGTACTTC
CASSFAGAQETQYF
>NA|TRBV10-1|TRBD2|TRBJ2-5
TGCGCCAGCAGTCCGGGACTAGTGGAGACCCAGTACTTC
CASSPGLVETQYF
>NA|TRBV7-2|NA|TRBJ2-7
TGTGCCAGCAGCTTAGCGCGAGACAGCTACGAGCAGTACTTC
CASSLARDSYEQYF
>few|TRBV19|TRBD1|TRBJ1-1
TGTGCCAGTATGGGGGACAGACCGAACACTGAAGCTTTCTTT
CASMGDRPNTEAFF
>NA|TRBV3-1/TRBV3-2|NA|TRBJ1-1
TGTGCCAGCAGCCAAGATCGGGACACTGAAGCTTTCTTT
CASSQDRDTEAFF
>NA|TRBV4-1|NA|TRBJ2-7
TGCGCCAGCAGCCCCCGGGGGGCGGTTTCCCACCTTTACGAGCAGTACTTC
CASSPRGAVSHLYEQYF
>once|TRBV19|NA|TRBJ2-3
TGTGCCAGTAGTATGATCGCCGCGGTAGATACGCAGTATTTT
CASSMIAAVDTQYF
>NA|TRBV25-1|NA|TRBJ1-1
TGTGCCAGCAGTGAAGTTGGTGGCAGGAACACTGAAGCTTTCTTT
CASSEVGGRNTEAFF
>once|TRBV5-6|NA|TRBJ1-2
TGTGCCAGCAGCTTCCGGGTTTATGGCTACACCTTC
CASSFRVYGYTF
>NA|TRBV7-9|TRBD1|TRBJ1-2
TGTGCCAGCAGCTTAGCGGGGTACGAGACAGGGGACGATGGCTACACCTTC
CASSLAGYETGDDGYTF
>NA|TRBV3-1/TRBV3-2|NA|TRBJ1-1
TGTGCCAGCAGCCAGTCAGGGAGGAGAGACACTGAAGCTTTCTTT
CASSQSGRRDTEAFF